The 26 T cell receptor beta chains presented below share a single source sample, sequenced in a study of blood T cell repertoires in COVID-19. Only in-frame clones appear in the TCRdb table, and some are missing; sequencing was by immunoSEQ multiplex PCR. Among approximately 440,000 clones listed, about nine tenths were seen once. The sample was PBMCs or T cells enriched from blood (not recorded which). Source of these receptors: a young man who had recovered from COVID-19.

This clone was recorded only once. The chain couples TRBV14 to TRBJ2-7; D is perhaps TRBD2 (6 bases). Germline CDR1 reads SGHDN; CDR2 reads FVKESK. Trimming cost V 0 bases and J 0 bases, with 18 bases left between them. This CDR3 region has 18 residues. The CDR3 loop reads CASSQDSSEAGLSYEQYF. CDR3 coding DNA: TGTGCCAGCAGCCAAGACTCCTCGGAAGCGGGCCTCTCCTACGAGCAGTACTTC. Full variable domain (outside the CDR3, taken from reference TRBV14 and TRBJ2-7): EAGVTQFPSHSVIEKGQTVTLRCDPISGHDNLYWYRRVMGKEIKFLLHFVKESKQDESGMPNNRFLAERTGGTYSTLKVQPAELEDSGVYFCASSQDSSEAGLSYEQYFGPGTRLTVT.

The rearrangement links TRBV30 to TRBJ2-7; perhaps TRBD2 as D (5 bases). The CDR3 is 11 residues long. V lost 5 bases, J lost 7 bases, and 12 bases lay in between. Germline V gives CDR1 GTSNPN, CDR2 SVGIG (reference sequence). CDR3 sequence reads: CAWSIAQEQYF. In DNA, the CDR3 is TGTGCCTGGTCGATAGCGCAGGAGCAGTACTTC. Full variable domain (missing parts from reference TRBV30 and TRBJ2-7): SQTIHQWPATLVQPVGSPLSLECTVEGTSNPNLYWYRQAAGRGLQLLFYSVGIGQISSEVPQNLSASRPQDRQFILSSKKLLLSDSGFYLCAWSIAQEQYFGPGTRLTVT.

The V and J genes are TRBV5-1 and TRBJ1-6; no clear D. CDR1 is SGHRS, CDR2 YFSETQ, per germline. Trimming took off 5 bases at V and 0 bases at J, with 15 bases between the two ends. CDR3 length: 17 residues. CDR3 residues: CASSPTAGSSYNSPLHF. The DNA of the CDR3 is TGCGCCAGCAGTCCTACCGCGGGGAGCTCCTATAATTCACCCCTCCACTTT.

The J gene is TRBJ1-1, the V gene TRBV5-4; D call uncertain. Germline V gives CDR1 SGHNT, CDR2 YYREEE (reference sequence). Trimming pared 2 bases from V and 6 bases from J, leaving 8 bases between. The CDR3 sequence is 12 residues long. Here the CDR3 DNA reads TGTGCCAGCAGCTTTGGGGAGGCTGAAGCTTTCTTT. Its protein is CASSFGEAEAFF.

This chain links TRBV28 with TRBJ1-3; D gene unclear. Germline V gene sequence: CDR1 MDHEN, CDR2 SYDVKM. The CDR3 covers 14 residues. The V end was cut by 7 bases, the J end by 4 bases, with 14 bases between. CDR3 coding DNA: TGTGCCAGCATCGAGCATCTATCCGGAAACACCATATATTTT. As protein: CASIEHLSGNTIYF.

The chain joins TRBV7-9 to TRBJ1-1; possibly TRBD1 for D (5 bases). Germline-derived CDR1 and CDR2 are SEHNR and FQNEAQ (reference sequence). V lost 2 bases and J lost 4, with 14 bases in between. The CDR3 sequence is 15 residues long. The CDR3 loop reads CASSLWGDYLTEAFF. The CDR3 DNA follows: TGTGCCAGCAGCTTATGGGGGGACTATCTCACTGAAGCTTTCTTT.

The V call is TRBV15, the J call TRBJ2-5; D is perhaps TRBD2 (5 bases). The V end was cut by 5 bases, the J end by 7 bases, with 17 bases between. This CDR3 comprises 14 residues. CDR1 and CDR2 from the germline V gene are LNHNV and YYDKDF (reference sequence). CDR3 amino acids: CATSLRREGATQYF. The CDR3 DNA is TGTGCCACCAGCCTTCGACGGGAAGGAGCGACCCAGTACTTC. The variable domain in full, completed from reference TRBV15 and TRBJ2-5, reads DAMVIQNPRYQVTQFGKPVTLSCSQTLNHNVMYWYQQKSSQAPKLLFHYYDKDFNNEADTPDNFQSRRPNTSFCFLDIRSPGLGDTAMYLCATSLRREGATQYFGPGTRLLVL.

The chain couples TRBV16 to TRBJ2-7; 7 bases agree with TRBD1. J lost 2 bases, V lost 0 bases, and 4 bases had no gene match. The length of the CDR3 is 15 residues. The germline CDR1 and CDR2 sequences are KGHSY and FQNENV. CDR3 residues: CASSQSGQGAYEQYF. CDR3 coding DNA: TGTGCCAGCAGCCAATCGGGCCAGGGGGCCTACGAGCAGTACTTC.

Comments on this clone: Other nucleotide sequences in the sample specify the same CDR3. This chain joins TRBV5-1 and TRBJ1-4; 9 bases are a match to TRBD1. After removal of 4 bases from V and 7 bases from J, the junction contained 8 bases not matched to a gene. CDR3 length equals 15 residues. From germline, CDR1 is SGHRS and CDR2 YFSETQ. CDR3 in DNA: TGCGCCAGCAGCAGAACAGGGGGCAGGGGTGAAAAACTGTTTTTT. As protein: CASSRTGGRGEKLFF. Drawing the rest from reference TRBV5-1 and TRBJ1-4, the complete variable domain is KAGVTQTPRYLIKTRGQQVTLSCSPISGHRSVSWYQQTPGQGLQFLFEYFSETQRNKGNFPGRFSGRQFSNSRSEMNVSTLELGDSALYLCASSRTGGRGEKLFFGSGTQLSVL.

This clone is a singleton in its sample. The chain is built from TRBV18 and TRBJ2-7; 7 bases line up with TRBD1. V was clipped by 3 bases and J by 5 bases; unmatched bases: 7. The CDR3 loop spans 14 amino acids. CDR1 is KGHSH and CDR2 is LQKENI in the germline V gene. The CDR3 loop reads CASSPWTGRDEQYF. The CDR3 region has the DNA TGTGCCAGCTCACCTTGGACAGGACGGGACGAGCAGTACTTC.

The rearrangement joins TRBV5-5 to TRBJ2-4; 11 bases fit TRBD2. CDR1 and CDR2 (germline): SGHKS, YYEKEE (reference sequence). J lost 1 base, V lost 4 bases, and 4 bases had no gene match. This CDR3 is 16 amino acids long. This CDR3 reads CASSPASGRAKNIQYF. DNA for the CDR3: TGTGCCAGCAGCCCCGCTAGCGGGAGGGCCAAAAACATTCAGTACTTC.

The chain couples TRBV28 to TRBJ1-2, with TRBD1 identical over 7 bases. Trimming removed 6 bases from V and 7 bases from J; junction bases left unmatched: 11. The CDR3 is 14 residues long. Germline CDR1 MDHEN, CDR2 SYDVKM. In DNA form, the CDR3 reads TGTGCCAGCAGCACTCCTGACAGGGTGTTTGGCTACACCTTC. This sequence encodes CASSTPDRVFGYTF.

The chain employs TRBV3-1 (or the pseudogene TRBV3-2) and TRBJ1-5; D gene ambiguous. Germline CDR1 is LGHDT and CDR2 is YNNKEL (reference sequence). V was pared by 0 bases and J by 5 bases, with 11 bases between. The CDR3 sequence is 15 residues long. CDR3 bases: TGTGCCAGCAGCCAAGACGGAGGGAGTCATCAGCCCCAGCATTTT. Its translation is CASSQDGGSHQPQHF.

The chain employs TRBV12-3 or TRBV12-4 and TRBJ2-7; 9 bases are a match to TRBD1. Trimming cost V 7 bases and J 5 bases; bases outside gene matches: 3. The CDR3 is 12 residues long. For the CDR3, the DNA is TGTGCCAGCATTAACAGGGGGCACGAGCAGTACTTC. This sequence encodes CASINRGHEQYF.

The chain joins TRBV2 to TRBJ2-5, with a possible D match to TRBD2 (5 bases). There are 12 residues in the CDR3. Germline V CDR1 and CDR2: SNHLY, FYNNEI. The V end was cut by 4 bases, the J end by 4 bases, with 7 bases between. The DNA for the CDR3 is TGTGCCAGCAGTGGACGGGGAGAGACCCAGTACTTC. It yields the protein CASSGRGETQYF. The complete variable domain, with remaining parts taken from reference TRBV2 and TRBJ2-5, reads EPEVTQTPSHQVTQMGQEVILRCVPISNHLYFYWYRQILGQKVEFLVSFYNNEISEKSEIFDDQFSVERPDGSNFTLKIRSTKLEDSAMYFCASSGRGETQYFGPGTRLLVL.

The V and J genes are TRBV7-8 and TRBJ1-2, with 8 bases that match TRBD1. From germline, CDR1 is SGHVS and CDR2 FQNEAQ. Unmatched junction bases numbered 6, after V lost 4 bases and J lost 8 bases. The CDR3 runs to 13 residues. The CDR3 protein is CASSYGQGFGYTF. The CDR3, as DNA: TGTGCCAGCAGCTATGGACAGGGCTTCGGCTACACCTTC. Variable domain in full (rest from reference TRBV7-8 and TRBJ1-2): GAGVSQSPRYKVAKRGQDVALRCDPISGHVSLFWYQQALGQGPEFLTYFQNEAQLDKSGLPSDRFFAERPEGSVSTLKIQRTQQEDSAVYLCASSYGQGFGYTFGSGTRLTVV.

This clone was seen just once. The V gene is TRBV19, the J gene TRBJ1-5; D remains unclear. V lost 5 bases to trimming and J lost 6 bases, with 14 bases between them. Germline CDR1 LNHDA, CDR2 SQIVND (reference sequence). This CDR3 spans 14 amino acids. CDR3 nucleotide sequence: TGTGCCAGTAGTGAACGCAGAAGTGGTCAGCCCCAGCATTTT. Translation: CASSERRSGQPQHF.

This clone was picked up a small number of times. The J gene is TRBJ2-4, the V gene TRBV6-2 or TRBV6-3; D is undetermined. With 6 bases removed from V and 0 bases from J, the gap between germline ends came to 15 bases. The germline gives CDR1 MNHEY, CDR2 SVGEGT. This CDR3 comprises 16 residues. The CDR3 spells CASSPGRQVAKNIQYF. The CDR3 nucleotides read TGTGCCAGCAGCCCTGGCCGACAAGTAGCCAAAAACATTCAGTACTTC.

The chain combines TRBV7-9 with TRBJ1-5; D perhaps matches TRBD1 (5 bases). V lost 1 base and J 11 bases, leaving 18 bases between the germline ends. Per germline, CDR1 SEHNR and CDR2 FQNEAQ (reference sequence). The CDR3 extends over 15 amino acids. The DNA of the CDR3 is TGTGCCAGCAGCTTAGGGGGGGAGGCTTGGAGGTCCCAGCATTTT. Translation gives CASSLGGEAWRSQHF.

This clone appeared once. J is TRBJ1-2 and V is TRBV30; D is undetermined. Trimming shortened V by 7 bases and J by 4 bases, and 13 bases separated the two germline ends. CDR1 GTSNPN and CDR2 SVGIG come from the germline V gene (reference sequence). This CDR3 contains 12 residues. CDR3 region: CALTPLAYGYTF. In DNA form, the CDR3 reads TGTGCCTTAACGCCCCTGGCCTATGGCTACACCTTC.

The chain carries TRBV3-1 (or the pseudogene TRBV3-2) and TRBJ1-6, with 7 nucleotides matching TRBD1. CDR3 size: 14 residues. Per the germline V gene, CDR1 is LGHDT and CDR2 is YNNKEL (reference sequence). J lost 5 bases, V lost 5 bases, and 3 bases had no gene match. DNA for the CDR3: TGTGCCAGCAGCACCGGGACAGATAATTCACCCCTCCACTTT. Translation: CASSTGTDNSPLHF.

The chain joins TRBV29-1 to TRBJ1-1; weak D call: TRBD1 (6 bases). In germline, CDR1 is SQVTM, CDR2 ANQGSEA. This CDR3 is built from 13 residues. V shed 7 bases and J shed 6 bases, with 18 bases lying between them. CDR3 sequence reads: CSARRGTVPEAFF. The CDR3 DNA sequence: TGCAGCGCTAGAAGGGGGACGGTGCCTGAAGCTTTCTTT.

Comment on this clone: Other nucleotide sequences from this sample produce the same CDR3. This chain connects TRBV18 to TRBJ2-7, with D perhaps TRBD2 (6 bases). The CDR3 sequence is 14 residues long. Looked up from germline, CDR1 is KGHSH and CDR2 is LQKENI. The germline V and J ends were trimmed by 3 bases and 1 base, with 10 bases remaining between them. The CDR3 nucleotides read TGTGCCAGCTCACCGGGACTTTCATCCTACGAGCAGTACTTC. Translating it yields CASSPGLSSYEQYF.

This chain joins TRBV19 and TRBJ1-1; tentative D call: TRBD1 (5 bases). The CDR3 contains 13 residues. The V gene's germline CDR1 is LNHDA and CDR2 SQIVND (reference sequence). V was shortened by 8 bases and J by 2 bases, with 12 bases between the two germline ends. The CDR3 nucleotides are TGTGCCAGTGCCCCAGGGATCAACACTGAAGCTTTCTTT. Its translation: CASAPGINTEAFF.

The gene calls are TRBV5-1 and TRBJ1-1; TRBD1 agrees at 7 bases. V was clipped by 3 bases and J by 4 bases; unmatched bases: 12. Per germline, CDR1 SGHRS and CDR2 YFSETQ. This CDR3 has 16 amino acids. Here the CDR3 reads CASSWETGSSRTEAFF. CDR3 coding DNA: TGCGCCAGCAGCTGGGAGACAGGGTCGAGTCGCACTGAAGCTTTCTTT.

The chain uses TRBV9 and TRBJ1-3; D gene unclear. V was pared by 3 bases and J by 0 bases, with 10 bases between. The length of the CDR3 is 15 residues. Germline V gene sequence: CDR1 SGDLS, CDR2 YYNGEE. The CDR3 region is CASSAPGFSGNTIYF. The CDR3 nucleotides are TGTGCCAGCAGCGCCCCGGGATTCTCTGGAAACACCATATATTTT.